This T cell receptor (beta chain) was documented in a study of shared clonotypes between healthy human individuals. The study used 80 million to 100 million PBMCs per unsorted sample for genomic DNA. Deep-level assay runs were performed. Measured with immunoSEQ multiplex PCR; TCRdb has only the in-frame clones, and not every one. Here the sample spans 470,000 or so clones, over 75% being singletons. The CDR3 consists of 15 residues. The germline V gene encodes CDR1 SGHTA and CDR2 FQGNSA. Trimming removed 3 bases from V and 4 bases from J; junction bases left unmatched: 7. The receptor was isolated from a woman in her thirties or forties in good health. Some clones in this sample may be carry-over from other donors' samples. The material sequenced was PBMCs. The chain couples TRBV7-2 to TRBJ2-3; TRBD1 agrees at 7 bases. In nucleotides, the CDR3 is TGTGCCAGCAGCTTCTTAGGGGGCATTGCAGATACGCAGTATTTT. This sequence encodes CASSFLGGIADTQYF. Combining the CDR3 with reference TRBV7-2 and TRBJ2-3 gives the whole variable domain GAGVSQSPSNKVTEKGKDVELRCDPISGHTALYWYRQSLGQGLEFLIYFQGNSAPDKSGLPSDRFSAERTGGSVSTLTIQRTQQEDSAVYLCASSFLGGIADTQYFGPGTRLTVL.